A single sample is the source of the 8 T cell receptor beta chains below, sequenced in a study of blood T cell repertoires in COVID-19. Assay: immunoSEQ multiplex PCR; the TCRdb copy retains only in-frame clones and omits some. This table holds nearly 200,000 clones, approximately 83% found once. The sample comprised PBMCs or T cells enriched from blood (not recorded which). These receptors came from a man between 40 and 49 years old who had recovered from COVID-19.

This chain connects TRBV6-5 to TRBJ1-6; D is uncertain. Germline V gene lookup returns CDR1 MNHEY and CDR2 SVGAGI. Trimming left V 5 bases short and J 10 bases short, with 9 bases between. This CDR3 region has 12 residues. The CDR3 here is CASSRVRSPLHF. As DNA, the CDR3 is TGTGCCAGCAGTCGTGTCAGATCACCCCTCCACTTT.

This chain uses TRBV7-2 with TRBJ2-7; no clear D gene. V was clipped by 6 bases and J by 3 bases, with 15 bases between them. CDR3 size: 14 residues. Germline-derived CDR1 and CDR2 are SGHTA and FQGNSA. The CDR3 spells CASSSTPNIYEQYF. The DNA for the CDR3 is TGTGCCAGCAGTTCCACACCGAATATCTACGAGCAGTACTTC.

V usage is TRBV25-1 and J usage is TRBJ1-4; D is unresolved. There are 15 residues in the CDR3. Trimming stripped 4 bases from V and 3 bases from J, with 12 bases between. CDR1 and CDR2 from the germline V gene are MGHDK and SYGVNS. CDR3 sequence (DNA): TGTGCCAGCAGTGTTAACGGAGAGGCTAATGAAAAACTGTTTTTT. Protein sequence: CASSVNGEANEKLFF.

The rearrangement uses TRBV27 and TRBJ1-5, with D perhaps TRBD1 (6 bases). Germline lookup yields CDR1 MNHEY and CDR2 SMNVEV (reference sequence). The CDR3 runs 14 residues. V lost 4 bases and J 7 bases, leaving 14 bases between the germline ends. The CDR3 reads CASSSAGELQPQHF. The CDR3 DNA follows: TGTGCCAGCAGTTCTGCAGGGGAGTTGCAGCCCCAGCATTTT.

J is TRBJ2-7 and V is TRBV5-1; a possible D gene is TRBD1 (5 bases). With 2 bases removed from V and 6 bases from J, the gap between germline ends came to 18 bases. The CDR3 covers 15 residues. The germline V gene has CDR1 SGHRS and CDR2 YFSETQ. The CDR3 here is CASSLTDTRTGEQYF. For the CDR3, the DNA is TGCGCCAGCAGCTTAACGGACACGAGAACTGGCGAGCAGTACTTC.

The chain couples TRBV7-2 to TRBJ2-5; 7 positions agree with TRBD2. V trimming: 5 bases; J trimming: 4 bases; junction bases outside the gene matches: 13. The CDR3 loop spans 16 amino acids. The V gene's germline CDR1 is SGHTA and CDR2 FQGNSA. For the CDR3, the DNA is TGTGCCAGCAGCCCCCGGACTAGGTGGATCGGAGAGACCCAGTACTTC. Its protein product is CASSPRTRWIGETQYF.

This chain connects TRBV28 to TRBJ2-7; D might be TRBD1 (6 bases). Germline CDR1 and CDR2: MDHEN and SYDVKM. The CDR3 has 17 amino acids. V was pared by 6 bases and J by 2 bases, with 23 bases between. The CDR3 DNA follows: TGTGCCAGCAGCCACGGAACAAAAGGGGGTTTCACCTACGAGCAGTACTTC. Amino acids: CASSHGTKGGFTYEQYF.

Only a few counts were recorded for this clone. The chain joins TRBV3-1 (or the pseudogene TRBV3-2) to TRBJ1-5, with D maybe TRBD1 (6 bases). Germline V gene sequence: CDR1 LGHDT, CDR2 YNNKEL (reference sequence). V gave up 6 bases and J gave up 4 bases, with 10 bases separating them. CDR3 size: 13 residues. The CDR3 reads CASSTTGNQPQHF. The CDR3 bases are TGTGCCAGCAGTACTACAGGGAATCAGCCCCAGCATTTT.